The 19 T cell receptor beta chains given below trace back to one sample, sequenced in a study of immune evolution from preneoplasia to lung adenocarcinoma. Here immunoSEQ multiplex PCR was the method, and the copy in TCRdb shows in-frame clones only, minus some. The repertoire holds under 7,000 clones, with roughly 79% as singletons. The sequenced material came from FFPE minimally invasive lung adenocarcinoma tissue. These receptors all come from a person between 60 and 80 years old with lung adenocarcinoma.

This chain links TRBV11-2 with TRBJ2-7; D call uncertain. V dropped 4 bases and J dropped 9 bases, with 16 bases sitting between them. CDR3 size: 13 residues. From germline, CDR1 is SGHAT and CDR2 FQNNGV. The chain's CDR3 is CASSSPNHPGQYF. CDR3 nucleotide sequence: TGTGCCAGCAGCTCCCCGAACCACCCCGGGCAGTACTTC.

This chain connects TRBV6-5 to TRBJ1-2; TRBD1 is a possible D gene (5 bases). From germline, CDR1 is MNHEY and CDR2 SVGAGI. The CDR3 loop spans 14 amino acids. Trimming left V 8 bases short and J 7 bases short, with 20 bases between. DNA for the CDR3: TGTGCCAGCGCCGTTACCGCAGGGAAAAGTGGCTACACCTTC. Its translation: CASAVTAGKSGYTF.

V gene TRBV5-8 combines with J gene TRBJ2-7, with 10 positions matching TRBD1. Germline V CDR1 and CDR2: SGHTS, YDEGEE. CDR3 length: 12 amino acids. Trimming removed 4 bases from V and 10 bases from J; junction bases left unmatched: 5. CDR3 in DNA: TGTGCCAGCAGCAAGACAGGGGGCGCTCAGTACTTC. As protein: CASSKTGGAQYF.

The V call is TRBV9, the J call TRBJ1-6; TRBD1 matches at 9 bases. The CDR3 loop spans 14 amino acids. CDR1 is SGDLS and CDR2 is YYNGEE in the germline V gene. V shed 0 bases, J shed 8 bases, and the junction held 0 bases outside the gene matches. The CDR3 sequence is CASSVGTGDSPLHF. Written as DNA, the CDR3 is TGTGCCAGCAGCGTAGGGACAGGGGATTCACCCCTCCACTTT.

The V gene is TRBV27, the J gene TRBJ1-4; weak D call: TRBD1 (5 bases). Trimming removed 9 bases from V and 7 bases from J, with 9 bases in between. This CDR3 contains 11 residues. CDR1 and CDR2 from the germline V gene are MNHEY and SMNVEV (reference sequence). The DNA of the CDR3 is TGTGCCAGGGGGGGAATTGAAAAACTGTTTTTT. Amino acids: CARGGIEKLFF.

The chain is built from TRBV6-5 and TRBJ2-3, with 7 bases identical to TRBD1. The V segment lost 7 bases and the J segment 2 bases; nucleotides outside the gene matches: 6. The CDR3 totals 14 residues. Germline loops: CDR1 MNHEY, CDR2 SVGAGI. The CDR3 reads CASTAGTATDTQYF. CDR3 bases: TGTGCCAGCACCGCCGGGACAGCCACAGATACGCAGTATTTT.

This clone was seen a handful of times. The rearrangement uses TRBV10-3 and TRBJ1-2; TRBD1 aligns across 9 bases. The germline V gene encodes CDR1 ENHRY and CDR2 SYGVKD. The CDR3 sequence is 13 residues long. Trimming cost V 7 bases and J 7 bases; bases outside gene matches: 7. DNA for the CDR3: TGTGCCATCACCCGGGACAGGGAATCTGGCTACACCTTC. Translating gives CAITRDRESGYTF.

The CDR3 coding sequence is TGTGCCAGCAGCACGGGACAGGACACAGATACGCAGTATTTT. Its protein is CASSTGQDTDTQYF. The gene calls are TRBV7-9 and TRBJ2-3, with 8 positions matching TRBD1. V gave up 5 bases and J gave up 2 bases; unmatched junction bases: 3. The CDR3 consists of 14 residues. CDR1 and CDR2 (germline): SEHNR, FQNEAQ (reference sequence).

The CDR3 region is CSVEDSRGHRQYF. The CDR3 DNA is TGCAGCGTTGAAGATTCCAGGGGCCACAGACAGTACTTC. The V and J genes are TRBV29-1 and TRBJ2-7; D may be TRBD1 (6 bases). Trimming shortened V by 0 bases and J by 10 bases, and 16 bases separated the two germline ends. This CDR3 region has 13 residues. Germline V lookup: CDR1 SQVTM, CDR2 ANQGSEA.

The chain joins TRBV28 to TRBJ1-2; D unclear. The germline CDR1 and CDR2 sequences are MDHEN and SYDVKM. The CDR3 has 15 residues. The V and J ends lost 2 bases and 3 bases respectively, with 13 bases between them. The CDR3 DNA reads as TGTGCCAGCAGTTTAGGGTGGAGTAAACACTATGGCTACACCTTC. Its protein is CASSLGWSKHYGYTF.

J is TRBJ2-7 and V is TRBV5-6; the match to TRBD2 covers 13 bases. Trimming took 5 bases from V and 0 from J; bases not matched to a gene: 5. The CDR3 covers 16 residues. Germline lookup yields CDR1 SGHDT and CDR2 YYEEEE. CDR3 region: CASRSGLAGRSYEQYF. CDR3 coding DNA: TGTGCCAGCAGGTCGGGACTAGCGGGACGCTCCTACGAGCAGTACTTC.

V gene TRBV19 combines with J gene TRBJ1-5; the D is unclear. The CDR3 runs to 12 residues. Germline-derived CDR1 and CDR2 are LNHDA and SQIVND (reference sequence). V gave up 8 bases and J gave up 1 base, with 6 bases separating them. CDR3 protein: CASGLSNQPQHF. CDR3 DNA: TGTGCCAGTGGTCTGAGCAATCAGCCCCAGCATTTT.

CDR3 region: CAISPGTGSTDTQYF. The CDR3 nucleotides read TGTGCCATCAGTCCCGGGACAGGGAGCACAGATACGCAGTATTTT. The chain uses TRBV10-3 and TRBJ2-3; TRBD1 matches 9 bases. V was pared by 5 bases and J by 0 bases, with 3 bases of the junction left unmatched. The CDR3 sequence is 15 residues long. Per the germline V gene, CDR1 is ENHRY and CDR2 is SYGVKD.

The V call is TRBV19, the J call TRBJ2-6; no clear D gene. The CDR3 extends over 15 amino acids. V was trimmed by 6 bases and J by 0 bases, leaving 9 bases between them. Per germline, CDR1 LNHDA and CDR2 SQIVND (reference sequence). The CDR3 bases are TGTGCCAGTAGGCAGTCCTTCTCTGGGGCCAACGTCCTGACTTTC. Residues: CASRQSFSGANVLTF.

The genes are TRBV10-3 and TRBJ1-1; D remains ambiguous. Between the trimmed V and J ends, which lost 10 bases and 7 bases, there was a span of 19 bases. The germline gives CDR1 ENHRY, CDR2 SYGVKD. The CDR3 contains 13 residues. CDR3 residues: CATHEDYEGEAFF. CDR3 in DNA: TGTGCCACCCACGAGGACTATGAAGGTGAAGCTTTCTTT.

This chain joins TRBV4-2 and TRBJ1-4; D is perhaps TRBD1 (6 bases). Germline loops: CDR1 LGHNA, CDR2 YNFKEQ. Trimming took 0 bases from V and 8 from J, leaving 13 bases between them. The CDR3 has 15 amino acids. CDR3 sequence (DNA): TGTGCCAGCAGCCAAGAGGGGGCAGTCCTCGAAAAACTGTTTTTT. This encodes CASSQEGAVLEKLFF.

The chain's CDR3 is CASSWGTGEGNTIYF. Written as DNA, the CDR3 is TGCGCCAGCAGCTGGGGGACAGGGGAAGGAAACACCATATATTTT. The chain links TRBV5-1 to TRBJ1-3; 10 bases are shared with TRBD1. V was clipped by 3 bases and J by 4 bases; unmatched bases: 4. Germline V CDR1 and CDR2: SGHRS, YFSETQ. The CDR3 is 15 amino acids.

This chain connects TRBV5-8 to TRBJ2-5; no clear D. Between the trimmed V and J ends, which lost 3 bases and 7 bases, there was a span of 22 bases. The CDR3 totals 16 residues. Germline V gene lookup returns CDR1 SGHTS and CDR2 YDEGEE. This CDR3 reads CASSWRSPATGGTQYF. CDR3 bases: TGTGCCAGCAGCTGGCGATCCCCGGCGACGGGTGGGACCCAGTACTTC.

The chain has TRBV7-2 and TRBJ2-1, with 7 bases identical to TRBD2. CDR3 size: 15 residues. Germline CDR1 is SGHTA and CDR2 is FQGNSA. With V trimmed by 1 base and J by 8 bases, 8 bases remained unmatched. For the CDR3, the DNA is TGTGCCAGCAGCTTAGTCGGAGCGGGGAGCGATGAGCAGTTCTTC. It translates to CASSLVGAGSDEQFF. The full variable domain, with the rest looked up from reference TRBV7-2 and TRBJ2-1, is GAGVSQSPSNKVTEKGKDVELRCDPISGHTALYWYRQSLGQGLEFLIYFQGNSAPDKSGLPSDRFSAERTGGSVSTLTIQRTQQEDSAVYLCASSLVGAGSDEQFFGPGTRLTVL.